This T cell receptor (beta chain) is drawn from a study of beta chain features in type 1 diabetes. Background on the study: In age, gender and cell yields, patients were similar to healthy donors.

One heparinised blood draw, averaging about 0.11 L, came from each donor. Reverse transcribing all isolated RNA meant expressed TCRB transcripts were sequenced. The protocol was immunoSEQ multiplex PCR, while the TCRdb copy is restricted to in-frame clones and leaves out a portion. The table lists about 900,000 clones, about 17% of them singletons, with 0.02% to 0.025% in the top ten. The CDR3 consists of 15 residues. CDR1 MNHNY and CDR2 SVGAGI come from the germline V gene (reference sequence). Trimming removed 5 bases from V and 0 bases from J, with 12 bases in between. The material sequenced was naive CD4+ T cells from blood. The V call is TRBV6-6, the J call TRBJ2-3, with D hard to call. This TCR was sampled from a young woman in good health. The CDR3 nucleotides are TGTGCCAGCAGTCTTACACAAATAAGCACAGATACGCAGTATTTT. Translating it yields CASSLTQISTDTQYF.